This record covers a single T cell receptor beta chain. What it recognizes is unknown. In the same sample, other DNA sequences code for this CDR3. The data were obtained in a study of cytomegalovirus exposure and HLA in healthy donors. Background on the study: Inside one of the first data releases sat about 85 million unique TCRs taken from HLA-typed donors.

Study results and limitations: The only immune exposure information that was available was CMV serostatus.

The PCR employed 60 Vbeta primers together with 13 Jbeta primers. Profiled with immunoSEQ multiplex PCR; TCRdb holds only in-frame clones, not every one. This table has under 200,000 clones, just under 80% appearing once. V was trimmed by 2 bases and J by 7 bases, leaving 3 bases between them. The length of the CDR3 is 11 residues. CDR1 SGHTA and CDR2 FQGNSA come from the germline V gene. This chain links TRBV7-2 with TRBJ2-1; D remains unclear. Sequencing was done on a sample of PBMCs. This receptor was obtained from a woman aged 45 to 65 in good health and CMV-seropositive. The CDR3 nucleotides are TGTGCCAGCAGCTTATTAAATGAGCAGTTCTTC. Its translation is CASSLLNEQFF.